These 29 T cell receptor beta chains came from one sample sequenced in a study of CD8 T cells in ankylosing spondylitis. TCRdb called the 5' RACE reads again in MiXCR, with one record for every CDR3 protein. The top ten hold more than 7% of the sample, which has 250,000 to 400,000 distinct CDR3 sequences, roughly 12% seen once. The sample consisted of blood, either unsorted or a sorted T cell fraction (not recorded which). Source of these receptors: a female donor with ankylosing spondylitis or in good health (not recorded which).

This clonotype was detected many times. The rearrangement links TRBV29-1 to TRBJ2-3, with 7 nucleotides matching TRBD2. CDR1 SQVTM and CDR2 ANQGSEA come from the germline V gene. This CDR3 is built from 13 residues. V lost 6 bases, J lost 5 bases, and 8 bases stayed unmatched. CDR3 bases: TGCAGCGTCGGGGCGGGGGTGGAAGATACGCAGTATTTT. This translates into CSVGAGVEDTQYF.

The chain carries TRBV7-2 and TRBJ2-3, with TRBD2 matching over 13 bases. Trimming at V came to 1 base and at J to 8 bases, leaving 3 bases not matched to a gene. CDR1 and CDR2 from the germline V gene are SGHTA and FQGNSA. The CDR3 has 15 amino acids. CDR3 protein: CASSLEGLAGFTQYF. In DNA, the CDR3 is TGTGCCAGCAGCTTAGAGGGACTAGCGGGATTTACGCAGTATTTT.

This clonotype was recorded at least ten times. The chain recombines TRBV20-1 with TRBJ2-7; D unresolved. There are 12 residues in the CDR3. CDR1 is DFQATT and CDR2 is SNEGSKA in the germline V gene (reference sequence). V was shortened by 0 bases and J by 7 bases, with 10 bases between the two germline ends. The CDR3 bases are TGCAGTGCTAGAGATTCCCCTCGAGAGCAGTACTTC. Residues: CSARDSPREQYF.

This clonotype showed up many times. The chain has TRBV5-1 and TRBJ2-3; D ambiguous. CDR3 size: 15 residues. Germline lookup yields CDR1 SGHRS and CDR2 YFSETQ. V lost 2 bases to trimming and J lost 1 base, with 11 bases between them. DNA of the CDR3: TGCGCCAGCAGCTTCGGCCGGCTGGGCACAGATACGCAGTATTTT. This encodes CASSFGRLGTDTQYF.

With respect to this clonotype: Since a much larger clone is just one base distant, this may be a read error. In DNA, the CDR3 is TGTGCCAGCGCCGCCACGGGCTATACCTACGAGCAGTACTTC. Its protein is CASAATGYTYEQYF. The chain carries TRBV28 and TRBJ2-7, with D unresolved. In germline, CDR1 is MDHEN, CDR2 SYDVKM. Trimming left V 8 bases short and J 2 bases short, with 16 bases between. This CDR3 has 14 amino acids.

This clonotype showed up many times. The rearrangement uses TRBV5-1 and TRBJ2-1, with TRBD2 matching over 7 bases. This CDR3 spans 15 amino acids. V lost 5 bases to trimming and J lost 8 bases; unmatched junction nucleotides: 13. The germline gives CDR1 SGHRS, CDR2 YFSETQ. CDR3 coding DNA: TGCGCCAGCAGATCGGGAGGCCGTACGGTGTATGAGCAGTTCTTC. It codes for CASRSGGRTVYEQFF.

This clonotype was detected only a few times. V usage is TRBV27 and J usage is TRBJ2-1; TRBD2 agrees at 11 bases. J lost 2 bases, V lost 6 bases, and 12 bases had no gene match. In germline, CDR1 is MNHEY, CDR2 SMNVEV (reference sequence). CDR3 length equals 18 residues. CDR3 loop: CASSFGLAGIRTYNEQFF. The CDR3 DNA reads as TGTGCCAGCAGCTTCGGACTAGCGGGTATTCGGACCTACAATGAGCAGTTCTTC.

This clonotype was observed at least ten times. This rearrangement joins TRBV14 to TRBJ1-1; D uncertain. CDR1 is SGHDN, CDR2 FVKESK, per germline. The CDR3 covers 14 residues. V shed 2 bases and J shed 3 bases, with 10 bases lying between them. CDR3 in DNA: TGTGCCAGCAGCCAAACGTCAGGATACACTGAAGCTTTCTTT. It encodes CASSQTSGYTEAFF.

This clonotype appeared many times. The chain joins TRBV12-3 or TRBV12-4 to TRBJ1-5; no firm D call. The CDR3 extends over 15 amino acids. Trimming shortened V by 2 bases and J by 0 bases, and 8 bases separated the two germline ends. DNA for the CDR3: TGTGCCAGCAGTTTAAACAGTCATAGCAATCAGCCCCAGCATTTT. Encoded protein: CASSLNSHSNQPQHF.

About this clonotype: It may be a read error: a sequence one base away is much more abundant. The V and J genes are TRBV12-3 or TRBV12-4 and TRBJ2-1, with D perhaps matching TRBD2 (7 bases). This CDR3 is 15 amino acids long. For the CDR3, the DNA is TGTGCCAGCAGTTTTTTGGGGGGGGCGGGGAATGAGCAGTCCTTC. Protein: CASSFLGGAGNEQSF.

This clonotype was picked up many times. J is TRBJ2-2 and V is TRBV12-3 or TRBV12-4, with a weak D call TRBD2 (5 bases). Trimming took off 8 bases at V and 8 bases at J, with 15 bases between the two ends. The CDR3 is 13 amino acids. CDR3 residues: CASHRDLTGELFF. The CDR3, as DNA: TGTGCCAGCCACCGGGATCTTACGGGGGAGCTGTTTTTT.

V usage is TRBV7-2 and J usage is TRBJ2-2; the D gene is possibly TRBD2 (5 bases). Germline values: CDR1 SGHTA, CDR2 FQGNSA. CDR3 size: 16 residues. V dropped 5 bases and J dropped 0 bases, with 13 bases sitting between them. In nucleotides, the CDR3 is TGTGCCAGCAGCCCCCAGAGCGGCGCGAACACCGGGGAGCTGTTTTTT. This codes for CASSPQSGANTGELFF. Filled out from reference TRBV7-2 and TRBJ2-2, the complete variable domain reads GAGVSQSPSNKVTEKGKDVELRCDPISGHTALYWYRQSLGQGLEFLIYFQGNSAPDKSGLPSDRFSAERTGGSVSTLTIQRTQQEDSAVYLCASSPQSGANTGELFFGEGSRLTVL.

This clonotype appeared many times. V usage is TRBV20-1 and J usage is TRBJ2-7; a possible D gene is TRBD2 (5 bases). The CDR3 loop spans 12 amino acids. CDR1 and CDR2 (germline): DFQATT, SNEGSKA (reference sequence). The V gene lost 7 bases and the J gene lost 1 base, with 11 bases spanning the gap. As DNA, the CDR3 is TGCAGTGGACGAGAGGGTTCCTACGAGCAGTACTTC. Protein product: CSGREGSYEQYF.

This clonotype was recorded at least ten times. This sequence joins TRBV5-1 and TRBJ2-1, with 9 positions matching TRBD1. After removal of 0 bases from V and 3 bases from J, the junction contained 1 base not matched to a gene. The CDR3 length is 15 residues. CDR1 is SGHRS and CDR2 is YFSETQ in the germline V gene. DNA of the CDR3: TGCGCCAGCAGCTTGGGGGACAGGGACTACAATGAGCAGTTCTTC. Translating it yields CASSLGDRDYNEQFF.

This clonotype occurred a few times. V and J are TRBV19 and TRBJ2-1; no clear D gene. The CDR3 covers 15 residues. Germline values: CDR1 LNHDA, CDR2 SQIVND (reference sequence). Trimming pared 0 bases from V and 4 bases from J, leaving 10 bases between. The CDR3 DNA reads as TGTGCCAGTAGTATAGACGAGGTTGTGTACAATGAGCAGTTCTTC. Residues: CASSIDEVVYNEQFF.

This clonotype was found a few times. The V gene is TRBV19, the J gene TRBJ2-1; 9 positions match TRBD2. Trimming removed 6 bases from V and 4 bases from J; junction bases left unmatched: 13. The CDR3 length is 17 residues. Germline V gives CDR1 LNHDA, CDR2 SQIVND (reference sequence). The CDR3 spells CASSFLAGASLYNEQFF. CDR3 nucleotide sequence: TGTGCCAGTAGCTTCTTAGCGGGGGCCTCCCTTTACAATGAGCAGTTCTTC. Variable domain in full (rest from reference TRBV19 and TRBJ2-1): DGGITQSPKYLFRKEGQNVTLSCEQNLNHDAMYWYRQDPGQGLRLIYYSQIVNDFQKGDIAEGYSVSREKKESFPLTVTSAQKNPTAFYLCASSFLAGASLYNEQFFGPGTRLTVL.

This clonotype was seen a handful of times. The rearrangement uses TRBV6-2 or TRBV6-3 and TRBJ2-5; D remains ambiguous. Germline V gene sequence: CDR1 MNHEY, CDR2 SVGEGT. The CDR3 loop spans 16 amino acids. V lost 0 bases to trimming and J lost 2 bases, with 13 bases between them. CDR3 sequence: CASSYSRPGVQETQYF. The CDR3 bases are TGTGCCAGCAGTTACTCGAGACCAGGAGTGCAAGAGACCCAGTACTTC.

CDR3 sequence: CASSQGQGNYNSPLHF. The CDR3 DNA reads as TGTGCCAGCAGCCAAGGACAGGGGAACTATAATTCACCCCTCCACTTT. The genes are TRBV3-1 and TRBJ1-6, with 8 positions matching TRBD1. The CDR3 extends over 16 amino acids. The germline CDR1 and CDR2 sequences are LGHDT and YNNKEL (reference sequence). The trim removed 1 base at V and 3 bases at J, leaving 2 bases unmatched.

The chain joins TRBV27 to TRBJ1-5; no clear D. V was trimmed by 6 bases and J by 2 bases, leaving 17 bases between them. This CDR3 is built from 16 residues. In germline, CDR1 is MNHEY, CDR2 SMNVEV (reference sequence). The CDR3 is CASRQSPGSGNQPQHF. In nucleotides, the CDR3 is TGTGCCAGCAGGCAAAGCCCGGGCAGTGGCAATCAGCCCCAGCATTTT.

This clonotype has ten or more counts. For the CDR3, the DNA is TGTGCCAGCTACCCCCCACTCGGCCAAAGGGTCATCGGGACCGGGGAGCTGTTTTTT. It encodes CASYPPLGQRVIGTGELFF. The V and J genes are TRBV6-2 or TRBV6-3 and TRBJ2-2, with D unclear. CDR1 is MNHEY and CDR2 is SVGEGT in the germline V gene. V gave up 8 bases and J gave up 5 bases, with 30 bases separating them. The CDR3 sequence is 19 residues long.

Concerning this clonotype itself: A single base separates this from a much larger clone, so it may be a read error. The chain joins TRBV12-3 or TRBV12-4 to TRBJ2-3, with 7 bases aligning to TRBD2. The CDR3 totals 14 residues. CDR3 DNA: TGTGCCGGCAGTTTAAGCGGGGAGAAAGATACGCAGTATTTT. Protein: CAGSLSGEKDTQYF.

The J gene is TRBJ2-1, the V gene TRBV7-2; 8 nucleotides align to TRBD2. V dropped 3 bases and J dropped 6; count of bases not matched to a gene: 7. The CDR3 runs to 15 residues. Germline CDR1 SGHTA, CDR2 FQGNSA. As DNA, the CDR3 is TGTGCCAGCAGCTTGGCGACGGGAGGGTCCAATGAGCAGTTCTTC. It is translated as CASSLATGGSNEQFF.

Here the CDR3 reads CASSGAYTSTDTQYF. CDR3 DNA: TGTGCCAGCAGCGGTGCGTATACTAGCACAGATACGCAGTATTTT. J is TRBJ2-3 and V is TRBV5-4; unclear D gene. The CDR3 is 15 amino acids. Looked up from germline, CDR1 is SGHNT and CDR2 is YYREEE (reference sequence). The V end lost 4 bases, the J end lost 0 bases, and 12 bases lay between the germline ends.

On this clonotype itself: With a much larger clone just one base away, this may be a read error. The chain has TRBV9 and TRBJ2-3; tentative D call: TRBD2 (5 bases). CDR3 length equals 14 residues. The germline V gene has CDR1 SGDLS and CDR2 YYNGEE. For the CDR3, the DNA is TGTGCCAGCAGCGTGCAGGACGGAGCGGATACGCAGTTTTTT. Its protein product is CASSVQDGADTQFF.

At least ten counts were recorded for this clonotype. The chain combines TRBV7-6 with TRBJ2-2; D unresolved. Germline V gene lookup returns CDR1 SGHVS and CDR2 FNYEAQ. This CDR3 comprises 15 residues. The V and J ends lost 2 bases and 1 base respectively, with 8 bases between them. CDR3 region: CASSLKEWNTGELFF. DNA of the CDR3: TGTGCCAGCAGCTTAAAGGAGTGGAACACCGGGGAGCTGTTTTTT. Based on the CDR3 plus reference TRBV7-6 and TRBJ2-2, the full variable domain is GAGVSQSPRYKVTKRGQDVALRCDPISGHVSLYWYRQALGQGPEFLTYFNYEAQQDKSGLPNDRFSAERPEGSISTLTIQRTEQRDSAMYRCASSLKEWNTGELFFGEGSRLTVL.

This clonotype was picked up a small number of times. The chain links TRBV7-6 to TRBJ2-3; 9 nucleotides line up with TRBD1. From germline, CDR1 is SGHVS and CDR2 FNYEAQ. The CDR3 is made up of 15 amino acids. Unmatched junction bases numbered 7, after V lost 8 bases and J lost 1 base. The CDR3 nucleotides are TGTGCCAGCGGATGTCGGGACAGGGGCACAGATACGCAGTATTTT. It specifies CASGCRDRGTDTQYF.

Ten or more counts support this clonotype. The genes are TRBV20-1 and TRBJ2-1; 10 nucleotides line up with TRBD2. Germline loops: CDR1 DFQATT, CDR2 SNEGSKA (reference sequence). V shed 5 bases and J 6 bases; nucleotides not matched to a gene: 4. The CDR3 has 13 residues. Here the CDR3 DNA reads TGCAGTGCTGGACGGACTAGCGGCAATGAGCAGTTCTTC. Amino acids: CSAGRTSGNEQFF.

The chain combines TRBV20-1 with TRBJ2-5; D might be TRBD1 or TRBD2, each matching 5 bases. CDR1 and CDR2 from the germline V gene are DFQATT and SNEGSKA (reference sequence). This CDR3 contains 13 residues. CDR3 sequence: CSFMSGTPETQYF. The CDR3, as DNA: TGCTCCTTCATGTCAGGGACCCCAGAGACCCAGTACTTC.

The sample holds a few counts of this clonotype. The rearrangement joins TRBV11-2 to TRBJ2-3; D may be TRBD2 (6 bases). V lost 5 bases and J 4 bases, leaving 16 bases between the germline ends. Germline lookup yields CDR1 SGHAT and CDR2 FQNNGV. This CDR3 has 15 residues. Here the CDR3 reads CASSPRRGRSDTQYF. The CDR3 DNA sequence: TGTGCCAGCAGCCCCCGGCGGGGAAGGTCAGATACGCAGTATTTT.